Following are 23 T cell receptor beta chains from one sample sequenced in a study of metastatic and nonmetastatic thyroid tumors. Thyroid surgery took place with no prior treatment in any patient. TCRdb reanalyzed the PCR reads with MiXCR. This table holds 7,500 to 10,000 clones, roughly a quarter found once. Sequencing was performed on adjacent normal tissue. The receptors originated from a female donor with papillary thyroid cancer or a benign thyroid nodule (not recorded which). Some clones in this sample may be carry-over from other donors' samples.

By proportion, this clone is large (0.1 to 1%). This rearrangement joins TRBV6-1 to TRBJ2-1; 10 bases map to TRBD2. Germline values: CDR1 MNHNS, CDR2 SASEGT. The CDR3 totals 16 residues. With V trimmed by 6 bases and J by 5 bases, 10 bases remained unmatched. CDR3 DNA sequence: TGTGCCAGCAGCTCCTATGGACTAGCGGATGACAATGAGCAGTTCTTC. This codes for CASSSYGLADDNEQFF.

This chain joins TRBV7-9 and TRBJ2-7; no reliable D call. Trimming removed 8 bases from V and 6 bases from J, with 11 bases in between. This CDR3 has 11 residues. Germline CDR1 reads SEHNR; CDR2 reads FQNEAQ (reference sequence). The CDR3 DNA reads TGTGCCAGCGGATCTTCAAGCGAGCAGTACTTC. This gives the protein CASGSSSEQYF. The full variable domain, in which reference TRBV7-9 and TRBJ2-7 provide the parts outside the CDR3, is DTGVSQNPRHKITKRGQNVTFRCDPISEHNRLYWYRQTLGQGPEFLTYFQNEAQLEKSRLLSDRFSAERPKGSFSTLEIQRTEQGDSAMYLCASGSSSEQYFGPGTRLTVT.

This clone appeared many times. This chain links TRBV19 with TRBJ2-1; 13 nucleotides line up with TRBD2. Germline lookup yields CDR1 LNHDA and CDR2 SQIVND (reference sequence). Unmatched junction bases numbered 3, after V lost 4 bases and J lost 0 bases. This CDR3 contains 17 residues. CDR3 sequence: CASSRLAGGDSYNEQFF. DNA for the CDR3: TGTGCCAGTAGTAGACTAGCGGGAGGTGACTCCTACAATGAGCAGTTCTTC.

CDR3: CASSGDSWNGYTF. CDR3 nucleotide sequence: TGTGCCAGCAGTGGGGACAGTTGGAATGGCTACACCTTC. The chain combines TRBV6-4 with TRBJ1-2; 7 bases are shared with TRBD1. J was trimmed by 6 bases and V by 4 bases; bases with no gene match: 5. CDR1 MRHNA and CDR2 SNTAGT come from the germline V gene. The CDR3 is 13 amino acids.

This clone is medium-sized. This chain uses TRBV2 with TRBJ1-1, with 7 bases matching TRBD1. The V and J ends lost 11 bases and 3 bases, in that order; junction bases with no gene match: 3. The CDR3 spans 11 residues. Germline loops: CDR1 SNHLY, CDR2 FYNNEI. CDR3 bases: TGTGCCGACAGGGTAGACACTGAAGCTTTCTTT. The encoded protein is CADRVDTEAFF.

The table lists this clone with a few counts. The V and J genes are TRBV6-2 or TRBV6-3 and TRBJ1-1; D not resolved. This CDR3 contains 12 residues. CDR1 and CDR2 from the germline V gene are MNHEY and SVGEGT. The V gene lost 3 bases and the J gene lost 6 bases, with 8 bases spanning the gap. The CDR3 loop is CASSYPAAEAFF. The CDR3 coding sequence is TGTGCCAGCAGTTATCCCGCAGCTGAAGCTTTCTTT.

The sample holds many counts of this clone. The chain combines TRBV4-2 with TRBJ2-3; the D is unclear. With 1 base removed from V and 9 bases from J, the gap between germline ends came to 8 bases. The germline V gene encodes CDR1 LGHNA and CDR2 YNFKEQ. The CDR3 runs to 12 residues. Here the CDR3 DNA reads TGTGCCAGCAGCCAAGGGTCCGAAACGCAGTATTTT. It codes for CASSQGSETQYF.

By frequency in the sample, this clone is medium-sized. This sequence joins TRBV5-8 and TRBJ1-4; 9 nucleotides align to TRBD1. The V gene's germline CDR1 is SGHTS and CDR2 YDEGEE. The CDR3 is 15 residues long. Losses at the gene ends were 2 bases for V and 5 bases for J; bases not matched to a gene: 4. CDR3 sequence: CASSFRGTGNEKLFF. In DNA form, the CDR3 reads TGTGCCAGCAGCTTCCGAGGGACAGGGAATGAAAAACTGTTTTTT.

A few counts support this clone. The chain carries TRBV12-3 or TRBV12-4 and TRBJ2-7, with 12 bases lining up with TRBD2. The CDR3 runs 17 residues. Losses at the gene ends were 6 bases for V and 3 bases for J; bases not matched to a gene: 12. The CDR3: CASRAGTSGRSYYEQYF. The CDR3 bases are TGTGCCAGCAGGGCTGGGACTAGCGGGCGATCTTACTACGAGCAGTACTTC.

This clone occurred a few times. Relative to the germline gene, one junction end is altered; a read error may explain this. This chain connects TRBV6-1 to TRBJ2-1; D gene unclear. Germline V gene data show CDR1 as MNHNS and CDR2 as SASEGT. The CDR3 is 12 residues long. CDR3 DNA sequence: TGCTCGTCCTACACCATCTACAATGAGCAGTTCTTC. This sequence encodes CSSYTIYNEQFF.

The rearrangement joins TRBV20-1 to TRBJ2-7; D is uncertain. The CDR3 is 15 amino acids. The germline gives CDR1 DFQATT, CDR2 SNEGSKA (reference sequence). V lost 4 bases to trimming and J lost 3 bases, with 19 bases between them. CDR3 sequence (DNA): TGCAGTGCTATCATCTGGTACTACTACAACTACGAGCAGTACTTC. The encoded protein is CSAIIWYYYNYEQYF.

This chain uses TRBV20-1 with TRBJ1-5, with D possibly TRBD1 on 6 matching bases. CDR3 length: 13 amino acids. V lost 3 bases and J 3 bases, leaving 9 bases between the germline ends. Germline V gene data show CDR1 as DFQATT and CDR2 as SNEGSKA (reference sequence). CDR3 nucleotide sequence: TGCAGTGCTAGTCCAGGGGCCAATCAGCCCCAGCATTTT. Translating it yields CSASPGANQPQHF.

By share, this clone counts as medium-sized. V is TRBV28 and J is TRBJ2-2; weak D call: TRBD1 (5 bases). From germline, CDR1 is MDHEN and CDR2 SYDVKM. V lost 7 bases to trimming and J lost 0 bases, with 9 bases between them. The CDR3 is 14 residues long. Written as DNA, the CDR3 is TGTGCCAGCATAGCAGGGCCGAACACCGGGGAGCTGTTTTTT. Encoded protein: CASIAGPNTGELFF.

This clone has only a few counts. The gene calls are TRBV30 and TRBJ2-1; the match to TRBD2 covers 12 bases. Per the germline V gene, CDR1 is GTSNPN and CDR2 is SVGIG (reference sequence). This CDR3 has 14 amino acids. V gave up 4 bases and J gave up 8 bases; unmatched junction bases: 6. CDR3 nucleotides: TGTGCCTGGAATCTCCTAGCGGGAGGGGATGAGCAGTTCTTC. Protein: CAWNLLAGGDEQFF.

Here the CDR3 DNA reads TGTGCCAGCAGCTTAGCCGGCGGGTCTGGCTACACCTTC. This sequence encodes CASSLAGGSGYTF. The J gene is TRBJ1-2, the V gene TRBV7-2, with D hard to call. Germline-derived CDR1 and CDR2 are SGHTA and FQGNSA. V was clipped by 0 bases and J by 7 bases, with 9 bases between them. The CDR3 extends over 13 amino acids.

This clone is termed medium-sized. The chain couples TRBV5-5 to TRBJ2-7; D is unresolved. The CDR3 loop spans 12 amino acids. Trimming pared 2 bases from V and 3 bases from J, leaving 6 bases between. Germline CDR1 is SGHKS and CDR2 is YYEKEE (reference sequence). CDR3 sequence (DNA): TGTGCCAGCAGCTTTACGTTCTACGAGCAGTACTTC. Amino acids: CASSFTFYEQYF.

This clone was seen a handful of times. The CDR3 reads CASTPMTGTGNDYGYTF. DNA for the CDR3: TGTGCCAGCACCCCGATGACCGGGACAGGGAATGACTATGGCTACACCTTC. The chain employs TRBV28 and TRBJ1-2; 9 nucleotides align to TRBD1. V dropped 7 bases and J dropped 3; count of bases not matched to a gene: 15. The CDR3 totals 17 residues. Germline-derived CDR1 and CDR2 are MDHEN and SYDVKM.

This clone was seen ten or more times. The V and J genes are TRBV3-1 and TRBJ2-3, with D perhaps given as TRBD1 or TRBD2 (5 bases each). Per the germline V gene, CDR1 is LGHDT and CDR2 is YNNKEL (reference sequence). The CDR3 length is 16 residues. V was clipped by 5 bases and J by 1 base, with 16 bases between them. CDR3 residues: CASSALFGDGTDTQYF. In DNA, the CDR3 is TGTGCCAGCAGCGCCCTCTTTGGGGACGGCACAGATACGCAGTATTTT.

This clone counts as medium-sized. This chain links TRBV20-1 with TRBJ2-1; D is unclear. Between the trimmed V and J ends, which lost 5 bases and 7 bases, there was a span of 6 bases. Germline V gene lookup returns CDR1 DFQATT and CDR2 SNEGSKA (reference sequence). CDR3 length: 10 residues. The CDR3 DNA reads TGCAGTGCTGAGGTTAATGAGCAGTTCTTC. Translation gives CSAEVNEQFF.

The chain carries TRBV20-1 and TRBJ2-7, with 7 bases identical to TRBD1. J was trimmed by 3 bases and V by 0 bases; bases with no gene match: 8. Germline assignment: CDR1 DFQATT and CDR2 SNEGSKA (reference sequence). CDR3 size: 15 residues. The CDR3 is CSARDRTGQDYEQYF. As DNA, the CDR3 is TGCAGTGCTAGAGACCGAACCGGACAGGACTACGAGCAGTACTTC.

This clone was observed a handful of times. The V and J genes are TRBV25-1 and TRBJ1-6, with 7 bases identical to TRBD1. Germline CDR1 is MGHDK and CDR2 is SYGVNS. V lost 2 bases and J lost 1; bases outside the gene matches: 2. CDR3 length: 16 residues. The CDR3, as DNA: TGTGCCAGCAGTGAACAGGGGGTATCCTATAATTCACCCCTCCACTTT. Its protein is CASSEQGVSYNSPLHF.

This clone showed up many times. This chain connects TRBV9 to TRBJ2-5; D may be TRBD1 or TRBD2 (5 bases each). The V end lost 4 bases, the J end lost 5 bases, and 12 bases lay between the germline ends. Germline assignment: CDR1 SGDLS and CDR2 YYNGEE. The CDR3 covers 13 residues. The CDR3, as DNA: TGTGCCAGCAGCTCCTGGGGCGGGGAGACCCAGTACTTC. It is translated as CASSSWGGETQYF.

This clone is medium-sized (0.01 to 0.1%) within its sample. This chain joins TRBV11-2 and TRBJ2-1; TRBD2 aligns across 10 bases. J was trimmed by 14 bases and V by 0 bases; bases with no gene match: 13. Germline V CDR1 and CDR2: SGHAT, FQNNGV. The CDR3 covers 16 residues. CDR3 region: CASSLEHGGAGGPKFF. DNA of the CDR3: TGTGCCAGCAGCTTAGAGCATGGAGGAGCGGGAGGGCCAAAGTTCTTC. Looking up the rest from reference TRBV11-2 and TRBJ2-1 gives the full variable domain: EAGVAQSPRYKIIEKRQSVAFWCNPISGHATLYWYQQILGQGPKLLIQFQNNGVVDDSQLPKDRFSAERLKGVDSTLKIQPAKLEDSAVYLCASSLEHGGAGGPKFFGPGTRLTVL.